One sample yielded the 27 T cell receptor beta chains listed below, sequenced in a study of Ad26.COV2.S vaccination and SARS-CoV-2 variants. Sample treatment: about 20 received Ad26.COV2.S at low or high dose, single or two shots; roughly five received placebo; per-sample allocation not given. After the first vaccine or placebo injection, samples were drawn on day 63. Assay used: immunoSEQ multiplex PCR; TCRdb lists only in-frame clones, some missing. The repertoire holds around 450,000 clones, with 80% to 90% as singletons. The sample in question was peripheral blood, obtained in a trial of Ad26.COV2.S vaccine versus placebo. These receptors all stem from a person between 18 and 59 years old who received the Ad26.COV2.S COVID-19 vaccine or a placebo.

DNA of the CDR3: TGTGCCAGCAGTTTATTTGGGACAGGGGTCCGCAATCAGCCCCAGCATTTT. It codes for CASSLFGTGVRNQPQHF. The V gene is TRBV27, the J gene TRBJ1-5, with TRBD1 identical over 10 bases. The J segment lost 2 bases and the V segment lost 1 base, leaving 5 bases of the junction unmatched. The CDR3 has 17 amino acids. Germline V gene lookup returns CDR1 MNHEY and CDR2 SMNVEV (reference sequence).

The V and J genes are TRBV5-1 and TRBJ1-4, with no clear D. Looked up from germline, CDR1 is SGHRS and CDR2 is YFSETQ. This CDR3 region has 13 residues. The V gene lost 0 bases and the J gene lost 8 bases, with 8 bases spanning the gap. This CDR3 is CASSLVSGEKLFF. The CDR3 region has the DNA TGCGCCAGCAGCTTGGTGTCGGGGGAAAAACTGTTTTTT. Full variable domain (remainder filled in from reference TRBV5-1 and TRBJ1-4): KAGVTQTPRYLIKTRGQQVTLSCSPISGHRSVSWYQQTPGQGLQFLFEYFSETQRNKGNFPGRFSGRQFSNSRSEMNVSTLELGDSALYLCASSLVSGEKLFFGSGTQLSVL.

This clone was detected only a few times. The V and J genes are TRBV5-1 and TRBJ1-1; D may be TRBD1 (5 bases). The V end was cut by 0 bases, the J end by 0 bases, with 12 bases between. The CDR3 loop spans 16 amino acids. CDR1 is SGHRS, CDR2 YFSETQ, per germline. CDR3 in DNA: TGCGCCAGCAGCTTGGCACGGACACAATTGAACACTGAAGCTTTCTTT. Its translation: CASSLARTQLNTEAFF.

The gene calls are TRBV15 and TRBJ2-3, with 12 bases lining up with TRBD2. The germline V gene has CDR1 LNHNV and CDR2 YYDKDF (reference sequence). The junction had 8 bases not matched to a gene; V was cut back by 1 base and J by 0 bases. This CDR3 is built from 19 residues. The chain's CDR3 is CATSRGRTSGASSTDTQYF. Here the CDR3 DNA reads TGTGCCACCAGCAGAGGTCGGACTAGCGGGGCCTCTAGCACAGATACGCAGTATTTT.

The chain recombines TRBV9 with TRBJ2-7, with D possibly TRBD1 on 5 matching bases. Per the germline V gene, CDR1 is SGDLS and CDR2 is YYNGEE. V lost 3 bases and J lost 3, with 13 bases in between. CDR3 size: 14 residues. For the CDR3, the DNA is TGTGCCAGCAGCGGGCGACAGAGTTTCTACGAGCAGTACTTC. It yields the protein CASSGRQSFYEQYF.

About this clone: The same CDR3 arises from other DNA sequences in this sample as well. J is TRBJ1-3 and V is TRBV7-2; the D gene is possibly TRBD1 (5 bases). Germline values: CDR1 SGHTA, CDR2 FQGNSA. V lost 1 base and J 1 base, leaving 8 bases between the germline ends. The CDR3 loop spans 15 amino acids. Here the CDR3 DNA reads TGTGCCAGCAGCTTAGGCGGGACGTCTGGAAACACCATATATTTT. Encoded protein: CASSLGGTSGNTIYF.

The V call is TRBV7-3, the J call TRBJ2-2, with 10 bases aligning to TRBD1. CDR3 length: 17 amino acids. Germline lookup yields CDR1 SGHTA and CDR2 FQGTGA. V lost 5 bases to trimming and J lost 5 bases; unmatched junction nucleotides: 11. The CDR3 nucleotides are TGTGCCAGCAGCGTGACAGGGGGCGAATCACAGACCGGGGAGCTGTTTTTT. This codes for CASSVTGGESQTGELFF.

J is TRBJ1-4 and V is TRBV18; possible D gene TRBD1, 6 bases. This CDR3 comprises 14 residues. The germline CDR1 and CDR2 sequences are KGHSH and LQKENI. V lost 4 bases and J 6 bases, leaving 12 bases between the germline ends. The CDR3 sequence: CASSRQAGDEKLFF. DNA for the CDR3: TGTGCCAGCTCACGACAGGCCGGGGATGAAAAACTGTTTTTT. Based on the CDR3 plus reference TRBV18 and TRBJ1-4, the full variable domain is NAGVMQNPRHLVRRRGQEARLRCSPMKGHSHVYWYRQLPEEGLKFMVYLQKENIIDESGMPKERFSAEFPKEGPSILRIQQVVRGDSAAYFCASSRQAGDEKLFFGSGTQLSVL.

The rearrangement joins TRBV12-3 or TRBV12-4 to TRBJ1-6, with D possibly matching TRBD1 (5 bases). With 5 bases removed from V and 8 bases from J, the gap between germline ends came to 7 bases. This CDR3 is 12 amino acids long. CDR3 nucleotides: TGTGCCAGCAGTCCGGGACATTCACCCCTCCACTTT. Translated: CASSPGHSPLHF.

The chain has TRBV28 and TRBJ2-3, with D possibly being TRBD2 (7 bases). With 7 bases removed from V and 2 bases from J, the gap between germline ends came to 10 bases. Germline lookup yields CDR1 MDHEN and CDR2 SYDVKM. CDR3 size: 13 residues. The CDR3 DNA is TGTGCCAGCAAGGGGGGGCACACAGATACGCAGTATTTT. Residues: CASKGGHTDTQYF.

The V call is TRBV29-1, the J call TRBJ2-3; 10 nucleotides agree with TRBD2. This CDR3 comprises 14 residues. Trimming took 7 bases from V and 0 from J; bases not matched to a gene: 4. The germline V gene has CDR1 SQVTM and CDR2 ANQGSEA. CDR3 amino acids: CSGKAGGSTDTQYF. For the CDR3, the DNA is TGCAGCGGCAAAGCGGGGGGGAGCACAGATACGCAGTATTTT.

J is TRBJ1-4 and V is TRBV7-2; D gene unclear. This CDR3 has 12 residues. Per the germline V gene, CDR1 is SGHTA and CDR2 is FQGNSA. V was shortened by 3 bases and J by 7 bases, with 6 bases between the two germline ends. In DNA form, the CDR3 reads TGTGCCAGCAGCTTCAGTACTGAAAAACTGTTTTTT. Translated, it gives CASSFSTEKLFF.

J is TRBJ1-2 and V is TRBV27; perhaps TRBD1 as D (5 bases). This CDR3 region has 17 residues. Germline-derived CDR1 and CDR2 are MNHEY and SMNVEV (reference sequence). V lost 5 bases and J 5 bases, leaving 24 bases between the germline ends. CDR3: CASSVGLGRGLGYGYTF. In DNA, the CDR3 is TGTGCCAGCAGTGTGGGGCTGGGGCGCGGCCTTGGTTATGGCTACACCTTC.

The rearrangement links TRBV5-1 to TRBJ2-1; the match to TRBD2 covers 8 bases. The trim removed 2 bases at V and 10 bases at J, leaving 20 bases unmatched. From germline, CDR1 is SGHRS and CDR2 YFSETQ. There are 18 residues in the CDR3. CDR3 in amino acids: CASSFGGASGSPEREQFF. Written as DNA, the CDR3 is TGCGCCAGCAGCTTCGGCGGGGCTAGCGGGTCCCCCGAAAGAGAGCAGTTCTTC. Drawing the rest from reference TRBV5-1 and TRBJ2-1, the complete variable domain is KAGVTQTPRYLIKTRGQQVTLSCSPISGHRSVSWYQQTPGQGLQFLFEYFSETQRNKGNFPGRFSGRQFSNSRSEMNVSTLELGDSALYLCASSFGGASGSPEREQFFGPGTRLTVL.

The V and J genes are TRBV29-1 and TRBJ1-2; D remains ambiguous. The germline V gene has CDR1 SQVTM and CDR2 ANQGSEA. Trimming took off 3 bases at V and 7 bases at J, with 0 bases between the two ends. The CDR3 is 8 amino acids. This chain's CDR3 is CSVDGYTF. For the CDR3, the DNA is TGCAGCGTTGATGGCTACACCTTC.

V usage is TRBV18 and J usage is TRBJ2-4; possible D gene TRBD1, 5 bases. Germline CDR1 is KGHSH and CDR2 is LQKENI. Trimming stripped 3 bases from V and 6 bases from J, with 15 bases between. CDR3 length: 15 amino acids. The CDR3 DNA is TGTGCCAGCTCACCGCAGGGCGTTAGAGGAAACATTCAGTACTTC. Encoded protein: CASSPQGVRGNIQYF.

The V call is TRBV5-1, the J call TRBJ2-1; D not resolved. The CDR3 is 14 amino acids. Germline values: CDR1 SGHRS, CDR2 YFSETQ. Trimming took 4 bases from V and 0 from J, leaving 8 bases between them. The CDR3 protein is CASSEAYSYNEQFF. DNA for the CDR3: TGCGCCAGCAGCGAGGCGTACTCCTACAATGAGCAGTTCTTC.

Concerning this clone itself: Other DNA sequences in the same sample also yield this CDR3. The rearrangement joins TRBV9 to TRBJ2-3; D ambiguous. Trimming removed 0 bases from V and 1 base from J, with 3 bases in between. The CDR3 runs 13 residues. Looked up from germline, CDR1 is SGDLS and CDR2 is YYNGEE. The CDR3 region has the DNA TGTGCCAGCAGCGTAGGGGGCACAGATACGCAGTATTTT. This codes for CASSVGGTDTQYF.

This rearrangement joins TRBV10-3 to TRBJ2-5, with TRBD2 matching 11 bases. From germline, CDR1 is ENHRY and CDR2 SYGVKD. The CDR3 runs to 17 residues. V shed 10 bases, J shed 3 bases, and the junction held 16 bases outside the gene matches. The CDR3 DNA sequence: TGTGCCACCGAAGGACAAACCGGGACTAGCGGTAAAGAGACCCAGTACTTC. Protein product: CATEGQTGTSGKETQYF.

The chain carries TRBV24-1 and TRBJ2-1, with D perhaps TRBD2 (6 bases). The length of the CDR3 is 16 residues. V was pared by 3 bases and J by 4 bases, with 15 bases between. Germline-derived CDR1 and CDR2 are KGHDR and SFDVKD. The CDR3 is CATSDQEGRVYNEQFF. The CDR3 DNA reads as TGTGCCACCAGTGATCAGGAGGGGCGAGTATACAATGAGCAGTTCTTC.

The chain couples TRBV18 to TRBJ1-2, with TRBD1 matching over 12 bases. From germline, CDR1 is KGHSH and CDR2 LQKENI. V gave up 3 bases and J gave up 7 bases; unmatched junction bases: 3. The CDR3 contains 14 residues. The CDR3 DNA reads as TGTGCCAGCTCACCCGGGACAGGGGGCGTTGGCTACACCTTC. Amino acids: CASSPGTGGVGYTF.

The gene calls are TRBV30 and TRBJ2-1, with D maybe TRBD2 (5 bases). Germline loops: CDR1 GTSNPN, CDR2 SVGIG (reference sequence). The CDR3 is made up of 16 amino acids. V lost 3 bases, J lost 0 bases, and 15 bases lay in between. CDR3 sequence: CAWRRERLSSYNEQFF. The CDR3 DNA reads TGTGCCTGGAGGAGGGAGCGTTTAAGCTCCTACAATGAGCAGTTCTTC.

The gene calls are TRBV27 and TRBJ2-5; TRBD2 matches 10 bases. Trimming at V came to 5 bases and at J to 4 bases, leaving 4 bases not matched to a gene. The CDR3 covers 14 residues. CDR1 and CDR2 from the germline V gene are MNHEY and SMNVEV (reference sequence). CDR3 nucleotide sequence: TGTGCCAGCAGTCCCAGCGGGAGGGTAGAGACCCAGTACTTC. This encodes CASSPSGRVETQYF.

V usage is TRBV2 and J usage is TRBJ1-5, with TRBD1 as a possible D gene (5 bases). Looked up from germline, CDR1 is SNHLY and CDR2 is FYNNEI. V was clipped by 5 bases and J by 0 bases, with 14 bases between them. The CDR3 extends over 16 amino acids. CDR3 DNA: TGTGCCAGCAGTAGGCAGGGACGGGATAGCAATCAGCCCCAGCATTTT. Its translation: CASSRQGRDSNQPQHF.

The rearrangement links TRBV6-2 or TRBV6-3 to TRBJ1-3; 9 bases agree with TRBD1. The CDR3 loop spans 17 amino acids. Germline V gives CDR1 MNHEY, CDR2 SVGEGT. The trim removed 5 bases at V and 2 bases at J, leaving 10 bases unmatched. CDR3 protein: CASSHRRGTGPGNTIYF. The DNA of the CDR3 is TGTGCCAGCAGTCACCGACGCGGGACAGGGCCTGGAAACACCATATATTTT.

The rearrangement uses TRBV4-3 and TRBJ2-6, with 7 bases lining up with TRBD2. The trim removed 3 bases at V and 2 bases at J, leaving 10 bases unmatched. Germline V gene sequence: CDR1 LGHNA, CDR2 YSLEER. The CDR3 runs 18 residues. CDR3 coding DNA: TGCGCCAGCAGCCATGTATTTTTTCGGGGGGCTGGGGCCAACGTCCTGACTTTC. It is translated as CASSHVFFRGAGANVLTF.

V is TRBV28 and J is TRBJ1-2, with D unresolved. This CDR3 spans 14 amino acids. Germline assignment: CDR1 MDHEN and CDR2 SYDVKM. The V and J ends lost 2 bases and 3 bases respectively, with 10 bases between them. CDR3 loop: CASSLDGEDYGYTF. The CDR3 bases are TGTGCCAGCAGTTTAGATGGGGAGGACTATGGCTACACCTTC.